Reported below is one TCR beta chain. This sample is part of a study of blood T cell repertoires in COVID-19. Study overall: Samples of COVID-19 (acute and convalescent) were obtained from the United States, Italy and Spain. The cDNA or gDNA used as material had been derived from T cells, B-cell-depleted T cells, or PBMCs.

The authors' processing: Reference gene primer amplification gave nucleated cell count estimates. Assay used: immunoSEQ multiplex PCR; TCRdb lists only in-frame clones, some missing. The V and J calls and clone size were taken over from that table, and D and trimming were inferred from the DNA. This sample has around 320,000 clones; over 85% occur once, and the top ten carry around 10%. Followed over time, Seattle patients had been enrolled while infection was active. The sequenced material came from peripheral blood. This clonotype was obtained from a woman aged 25-40 years with COVID-19, enrolled during active disease.

The CDR3 sequence: CASSLGGTGELFF. DNA of the CDR3: TGCGCCAGCAGCTTGGGAGGCACCGGGGAGCTGTTTTTT. This rearrangement joins TRBV5-1 to TRBJ2-2; D is unclear. V was pared by 0 bases and J by 4 bases, with 4 bases between. The CDR3 has 13 residues. The V gene's germline CDR1 is SGHRS and CDR2 YFSETQ.